This TCR beta chain was found in a study of blood T cell repertoires in COVID-19. Study background: Donors in the United States, Italy and Spain gave samples during acute or convalescent COVID-19. T cells, B-cell-depleted T cells, or PBMCs supplied cDNA or gDNA.

This clone has only a few counts. There are 14 residues in the CDR3. Trimming cost V 7 bases and J 7 bases, with 14 bases left between them. Germline values: CDR1 LNHDA, CDR2 SQIVND (reference sequence). Study processing details: Amplified reference gene primers provided the basis for estimating nucleated cell counts. The table came from immunoSEQ multiplex PCR; TCRdb's copy has only in-frame clones and leaves some out. V and J calls and clone size are copied from that table; D and trimming were computed from the DNA. Seen here are a few hundred thousand clones, roughly 80% observed once, and the top ten hold 7.2%.

This receptor was taken from a woman between 70 and 85 years old with acute or convalescent COVID-19. Material: peripheral blood. This rearrangement joins TRBV19 to TRBJ1-6, with D hard to call. The DNA for the CDR3 is TGTGCCAGTACCGAAGCGGCAGGCAATTCACCCCTCCACTTT. Translating gives CASTEAAGNSPLHF.